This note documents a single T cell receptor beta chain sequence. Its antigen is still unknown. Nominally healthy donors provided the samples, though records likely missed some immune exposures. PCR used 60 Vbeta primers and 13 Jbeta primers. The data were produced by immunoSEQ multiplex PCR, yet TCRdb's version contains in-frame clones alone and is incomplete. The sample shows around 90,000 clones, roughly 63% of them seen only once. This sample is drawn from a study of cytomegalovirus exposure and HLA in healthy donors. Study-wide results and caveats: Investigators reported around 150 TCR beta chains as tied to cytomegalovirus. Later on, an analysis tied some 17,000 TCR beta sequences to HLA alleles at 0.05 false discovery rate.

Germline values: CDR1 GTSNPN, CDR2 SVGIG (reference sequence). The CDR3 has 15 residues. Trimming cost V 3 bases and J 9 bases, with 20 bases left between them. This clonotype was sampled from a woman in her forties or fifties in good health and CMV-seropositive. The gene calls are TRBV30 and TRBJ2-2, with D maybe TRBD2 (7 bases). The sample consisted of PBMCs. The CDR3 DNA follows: TGTGCCTGGAGATCCTCGGGGGGCCCCGTCCGGGAGCTGTTTTTT. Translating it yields CAWRSSGGPVRELFF.